This T cell receptor beta chain was identified during a study of blood T cell repertoires in COVID-19. In its sample, this clone was seen once. The protocol was immunoSEQ multiplex PCR, while the TCRdb copy is restricted to in-frame clones and leaves out a portion. In the table there are 150,000 to 250,000 clones, approximately 84% of which are singletons. CDR1 and CDR2 from the germline V gene are SGHTA and FQGNSA. Trimming took 5 bases from V and 2 from J; bases not matched to a gene: 3. This CDR3 comprises 16 residues. The sequencing sample was made of peripheral blood. The sequence was collected from a human donor with acute or convalescent COVID-19. The donor label of this sample is uncertain. This chain links TRBV7-2 with TRBJ2-5; the match to TRBD2 covers 15 bases. The CDR3: CASSQGTSGGQETQYF. DNA for the CDR3: TGTGCCAGCAGCCAAGGGACTAGCGGGGGGCAAGAGACCCAGTACTTC.